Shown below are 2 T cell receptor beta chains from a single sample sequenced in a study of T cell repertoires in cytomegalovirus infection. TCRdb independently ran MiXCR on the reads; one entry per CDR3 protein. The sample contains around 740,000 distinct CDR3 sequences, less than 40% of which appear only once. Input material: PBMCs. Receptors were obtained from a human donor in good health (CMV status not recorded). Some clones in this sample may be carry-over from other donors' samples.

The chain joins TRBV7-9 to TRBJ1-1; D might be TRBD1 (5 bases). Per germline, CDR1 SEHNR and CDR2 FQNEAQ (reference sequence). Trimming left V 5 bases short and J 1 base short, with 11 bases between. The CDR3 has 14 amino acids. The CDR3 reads CASSPGDGNTEAFF. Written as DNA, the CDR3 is TGTGCCAGCAGCCCGGGGGACGGGAACACTGAAGCTTTCTTT.

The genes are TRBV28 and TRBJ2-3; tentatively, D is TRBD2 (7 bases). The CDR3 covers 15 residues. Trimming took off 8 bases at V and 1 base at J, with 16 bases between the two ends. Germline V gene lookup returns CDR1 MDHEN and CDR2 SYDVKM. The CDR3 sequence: CASALGGRGTDTQYF. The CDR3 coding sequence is TGTGCCAGCGCTCTGGGGGGGCGGGGCACAGATACGCAGTATTTT. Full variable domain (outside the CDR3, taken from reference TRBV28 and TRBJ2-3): DVKVTQSSRYLVKRTGEKVFLECVQDMDHENMFWYRQDPGLGLRLIYFSYDVKMKEKGDIPEGYSVSREKKERFSLILESASTNQTSMYLCASALGGRGTDTQYFGPGTRLTVL.